The clone carrying this TCR beta chain was counted at least ten times. Its antigen remains unidentified. This record comes from a study of T cell repertoires in cytomegalovirus infection. Notes on the study in general: Adding up the frequency of public TCR beta families identified people who carried CMV plus the relevant HLA.

Via MiXCR, TCRdb re-called the reads, giving one row per CDR3 protein. Of roughly 230,000 distinct CDR3 sequences in the sample, about 12% were seen once. Specimen: PBMCs. The clonotype comes from a human donor in good health (CMV status not recorded). Some clones in this sample may be carry-over from other donors' samples.

The chain's CDR3 is CASSPLTVGANVLTF. The CDR3 coding sequence is TGTGCCAGTAGCCCCCTGACGGTCGGGGCCAACGTCCTGACTTTC. This chain joins TRBV19 and TRBJ2-6, with D uncertain. The CDR3 has 15 amino acids. Looked up from germline, CDR1 is LNHDA and CDR2 is SQIVND (reference sequence). V was shortened by 6 bases and J by 4 bases, with 13 bases between the two germline ends.